The 9 T cell receptor beta chains reported below all come from one sample, sequenced in a study of blood T cells in healthy people across ages (dated by TCRdb to the mid-2010s). The receptor library was made with 5' RACE. Sequencing was performed on an Illumina HiSeq 2500. A second roughly 6 to 11 cycle PCR used a sample-barcoded 5' primer and a J-beta primer mix. Using fastp at Q25 and MiXCR, TCRdb reprocessed the public reads and kept productive beta chains. For every CDR3 protein sequence, its rows merge into one entry that carries the most common genes and DNA. For this sample there are around 990,000 distinct CDR3 sequences; roughly two fifths appear just once. The ten largest clones represent around 13% of the sample. The sample was blood. The receptors were gathered from a man aged 18 to 35 in good health.

V usage is TRBV11-2 and J usage is TRBJ1-6; 7 bases agree with TRBD1. Germline V lookup: CDR1 SGHAT, CDR2 FQNNGV. This CDR3 is 17 amino acids long. V trimming: 5 bases; J trimming: 5 bases; junction bases outside the gene matches: 12. CDR3 region: CASSPLRNRGHNSPLHF. In nucleotides, the CDR3 is TGTGCCAGCAGCCCTCTAAGGAACAGGGGACATAATTCACCCCTCCACTTT.

The chain combines TRBV29-1 with TRBJ2-5; a possible D gene is TRBD1 (5 bases). Per germline, CDR1 SQVTM and CDR2 ANQGSEA. There are 15 residues in the CDR3. Trimming pared 3 bases from V and 2 bases from J, leaving 16 bases between. The CDR3 nucleotides read TGCAGCGTTGATAAGGGGCGTTCAACGCAAGAGACCCAGTACTTC. It translates to CSVDKGRSTQETQYF.

For this clonotype: At one end the junction does not follow the germline gene, possibly because of a read error. The V gene is TRBV12-3 or TRBV12-4, the J gene TRBJ1-6, with 12 nucleotides matching TRBD1. The CDR3 covers 16 residues. As DNA, the CDR3 is TGTGCCAGCAGTTCCGGGACAGGGGGCGGTAATTCACCCCCCCACTTT. Translated, it gives CASSSGTGGGNSPPHF.

Ten or more counts support this clonotype. V is TRBV12-3 or TRBV12-4 and J is TRBJ1-2; D might be TRBD1 (6 bases). Trimming took 5 bases from V and 0 from J, leaving 16 bases between them. The CDR3 extends over 16 amino acids. CDR3: CASSPSRGLSNYGYTF. CDR3 sequence (DNA): TGTGCCAGCAGTCCCTCCAGGGGACTGTCTAACTATGGCTACACCTTC.

The chain recombines TRBV7-2 with TRBJ1-1; no definite D call. Between the trimmed V and J ends, which lost 5 bases and 0 bases, there was a span of 10 bases. The germline CDR1 and CDR2 sequences are SGHTA and FQGNSA. CDR3 length equals 14 residues. Written as DNA, the CDR3 is TGTGCCAGCAGCCCGACGGCAATGAACACTGAAGCTTTCTTT. Translated: CASSPTAMNTEAFF.

This chain connects TRBV4-1 to TRBJ1-4; 10 nucleotides agree with TRBD1. This CDR3 comprises 16 residues. Germline V gene data show CDR1 as MGHRA and CDR2 as YSYEKL. V lost 1 base, J lost 7 bases, and 6 bases stayed unmatched. CDR3 bases: TGCGCCAGCAGCCAAGGGAGACAGGGGGCGGGTGAAAAACTGTTTTTT. This translates into CASSQGRQGAGEKLFF.

This clonotype appeared a few times. The chain recombines TRBV29-1 with TRBJ2-7, with TRBD2 matching 8 bases. The V gene's germline CDR1 is SQVTM and CDR2 ANQGSEA. The length of the CDR3 is 14 residues. The junction had 3 bases not matched to a gene; V was cut back by 0 bases and J by 2 bases. CDR3 amino acids: CSVEERTSPYEQYF. CDR3 nucleotides: TGCAGCGTTGAAGAACGGACTAGCCCCTACGAGCAGTACTTC.

The chain links TRBV6-2 or TRBV6-3 to TRBJ2-1; D gene ambiguous. The CDR3 extends over 14 amino acids. From germline, CDR1 is MNHEY and CDR2 SVGEGT. Trimming took off 8 bases at V and 7 bases at J, with 18 bases between the two ends. CDR3 loop: CASGPVNGVNEQFF. CDR3 DNA: TGTGCCAGCGGCCCAGTTAATGGTGTAAATGAGCAGTTCTTC.

About this clonotype: It may be a read error: a sequence one base away is much more abundant. V is TRBV20-1 and J is TRBJ1-1; no clear D gene. V lost 0 bases, J lost 4 bases, and 3 bases lay in between. The CDR3 is 11 amino acids. Germline lookup yields CDR1 DFQATT and CDR2 SNEGSKA (reference sequence). CDR3 loop: CSARDSTEAFF. CDR3 in DNA: TGCAGTGCTAGAGATTCCACTGAAGCTTTCTTT.